One and the same sample provided the 3 T cell receptor beta chains below, sequenced in a study of yellow fever vaccine responses in identical twins. TCRdb re-derived calls from the RT-PCR reads in MiXCR, one entry per CDR3 protein. The sample consists of about 13,000 distinct CDR3 sequences, approximately 85% of them appearing once. This sample comprised T cells from blood (PBMCs), unsorted or a sorted subset (not recorded which), obtained before or after yellow fever vaccination (not recorded which). All receptors derive from a woman under 30 who received the yellow fever vaccine.

This chain links TRBV5-1 with TRBJ2-7, with 7 bases fitting TRBD1. This CDR3 is 14 amino acids long. Germline loops: CDR1 SGHRS, CDR2 YFSETQ. Losses at the gene ends were 4 bases for V and 0 bases for J; bases not matched to a gene: 4. CDR3 sequence: CASSPRDSSYEQYF. In DNA form, the CDR3 reads TGCGCCAGCAGCCCCCGGGACAGCTCCTACGAGCAGTACTTC.

This clonotype was detected once. This chain links TRBV2 with TRBJ1-3, with D unresolved. CDR3 length: 18 amino acids. The V end lost 3 bases, the J end lost 1 base, and 19 bases lay between the germline ends. Per germline, CDR1 SNHLY and CDR2 FYNNEI. For the CDR3, the DNA is TGTGCCAGCAGTGAGACTGCGGGAAGCCCAAAATCTGGAAACACCATATATTTT. Translation gives CASSETAGSPKSGNTIYF.

The rearrangement links TRBV6-1 to TRBJ2-5; maybe TRBD1 (5 bases). The CDR3 runs to 13 residues. V was trimmed by 4 bases and J by 4 bases, leaving 10 bases between them. Germline V CDR1 and CDR2: MNHNS, SASEGT. The CDR3 region is CASSATVGETQYF. CDR3 sequence (DNA): TGTGCCAGCAGTGCGACAGTAGGAGAGACCCAGTACTTC.